One sample yielded the 28 T cell receptor beta chains listed below, sequenced in a study of monozygotic twins with inflammatory bowel disease. Following a re-call of the 5' RACE reads, TCRdb has one entry per CDR3 protein and lacks DNA. The sample table sets out about 380,000 distinct CDR3 sequences. Sequenced input: blood. The origin of the receptors is a human donor with ulcerative colitis or Crohn's disease, or a healthy co-twin of an affected twin (not recorded which).

The rearrangement joins TRBV12-3 or TRBV12-4 to TRBJ1-4; lacking DNA, the TRBD1 call made by TCRdb goes unchecked. The CDR3 runs 18 residues. CDR3 sequence reads: CASSPRTGGLGTNEKLFF.

The gene calls are TRBV6-4 and TRBJ2-6; the D call from TCRdb, TRBD1, cannot be confirmed without DNA. Germline CDR1 and CDR2: MRHNA and SNTAGT. This CDR3 has 17 amino acids. The CDR3 reads CASSPGQGTSGANVLTF.

J is TRBJ2-7 and V is TRBV11-2; TCRdb indicates TRBD1, and absent DNA this call remains unverified. CDR3 length: 17 residues. CDR1 SGHAT and CDR2 FQNNGV come from the germline V gene. This chain's CDR3 is CASSSPPGQGEGYEQYF. Using reference TRBV11-2 and TRBJ2-7 for the parts outside the CDR3, the full variable domain is EAGVAQSPRYKIIEKRQSVAFWCNPISGHATLYWYQQILGQGPKLLIQFQNNGVVDDSQLPKDRFSAERLKGVDSTLKIQPAKLEDSAVYLCASSSPPGQGEGYEQYFGPGTRLTVT.

The J gene is TRBJ2-7, the V gene TRBV6-6; TCRdb outputs TRBD1, but without DNA this stays unchecked. CDR3 length: 13 residues. Germline lookup yields CDR1 MNHNY and CDR2 SVGAGI (reference sequence). CDR3 sequence reads: CASSYAQGWEQYF.

The CDR3 spells CASSLALGGELFF. The chain uses TRBV5-6 and TRBJ2-2. The CDR3 covers 13 residues. The germline V gene encodes CDR1 SGHDT and CDR2 YYEEEE.

This sequence joins TRBV27 and TRBJ2-1; the TRBD1 assignment by TCRdb is unverifiable without DNA. The CDR3 is made up of 15 amino acids. Germline CDR1 and CDR2: MNHEY and SMNVEV (reference sequence). This CDR3 is CASSPRGVLYNEQFF.

J is TRBJ1-1 and V is TRBV29-1; the D call from TCRdb, TRBD1, cannot be confirmed without DNA. The V gene's germline CDR1 is SQVTM and CDR2 ANQGSEA. CDR3 length: 14 residues. The CDR3: CSVVGQGRVPEAFF.

The chain carries TRBV30 and TRBJ2-3. The CDR3 covers 12 residues. The V gene's germline CDR1 is GTSNPN and CDR2 SVGIG (reference sequence). The CDR3 reads CAWSRRSDTQYF.

The chain uses TRBV5-1 and TRBJ2-7. The CDR3 sequence is 14 residues long. Germline-derived CDR1 and CDR2 are SGHRS and YFSETQ. This CDR3 is CASRPGTLSYEQYF.

The rearrangement joins TRBV6-5 to TRBJ1-5; without DNA, the TCRdb call of TRBD1 cannot be checked. The CDR3 covers 15 residues. Germline values: CDR1 MNHEY, CDR2 SVGAGI. The CDR3 spells CASSYTGTANQPQHF.

This chain uses TRBV11-1 with TRBJ2-3; TCRdb picks TRBD1, but there is no DNA to check that call. CDR1 is SGHAT and CDR2 is FQDESV in the germline V gene (reference sequence). The CDR3 is 18 amino acids. CDR3 loop: CASSLGLMRDRVQDTQYF.

The rearrangement joins TRBV4-3 to TRBJ2-3; TCRdb lists TRBD2, though no DNA is available to test this call. The CDR3 runs to 19 residues. Germline-derived CDR1 and CDR2 are LGHNA and YSLEER. CDR3 amino acids: CASSQQSSGTTLSTDTQYF.

The J gene is TRBJ1-5, the V gene TRBV12-3 or TRBV12-4; the D call from TCRdb, TRBD1, cannot be confirmed without DNA. CDR3 length equals 19 residues. This CDR3 is CASSLAQPAGQDSNQPQHF.

The V call is TRBV15, the J call TRBJ2-3. CDR1 and CDR2 from the germline V gene are LNHNV and YYDKDF (reference sequence). The CDR3 is made up of 15 amino acids. Here the CDR3 reads CATSTFRLRSDTQYF.

The V gene is TRBV7-9, the J gene TRBJ1-3. The CDR3 is made up of 16 amino acids. CDR1 and CDR2 from the germline V gene are SEHNR and FQNEAQ (reference sequence). The CDR3: CASSLVKGSSGNTIYF.

CDR3 sequence: CASSMMRGDEQFF. This chain joins TRBV19 and TRBJ2-1; TCRdb lists TRBD1, though no DNA is available to test this call. Germline V gene data show CDR1 as LNHDA and CDR2 as SQIVND (reference sequence). The CDR3 consists of 13 residues.

The chain employs TRBV28 and TRBJ1-5; TCRdb calls TRBD1, which cannot be checked without DNA. The germline gives CDR1 MDHEN, CDR2 SYDVKM. The CDR3 extends over 15 amino acids. The CDR3 sequence: CASSLADSSNQPQHF. Full variable domain (missing parts from reference TRBV28 and TRBJ1-5): DVKVTQSSRYLVKRTGEKVFLECVQDMDHENMFWYRQDPGLGLRLIYFSYDVKMKEKGDIPEGYSVSREKKERFSLILESASTNQTSMYLCASSLADSSNQPQHFGDGTRLSIL.

The rearrangement uses TRBV18 and TRBJ2-3. Germline V gives CDR1 KGHSH, CDR2 LQKENI. The CDR3 loop spans 15 amino acids. The CDR3 sequence is CASSRDGSFTDTQYF.

The V and J genes are TRBV6-1 and TRBJ2-7; the D call of TRBD1 rests on TCRdb alone, since no DNA is present to check it. The CDR3 length is 15 residues. Germline V CDR1 and CDR2: MNHNS, SASEGT. This CDR3 is CASRGAGQGPYEQYF.

The J gene is TRBJ2-5, the V gene TRBV7-3; the TCRdb call, TRBD2, lacks DNA for checking. Germline CDR1 reads SGHTA; CDR2 reads FQGTGA. CDR3 length equals 18 residues. The CDR3 reads CASSQTSGGGAGVKTQYF. Supplemented by reference TRBV7-3 and TRBJ2-5, the full variable domain reads GAGVSQTPSNKVTEKGKYVELRCDPISGHTALYWYRQSLGQGPEFLIYFQGTGAADDSGLPNDRFFAVRPEGSVSTLKIQRTERGDSAVYLCASSQTSGGGAGVKTQYFGPGTRLLVL.

The rearrangement uses TRBV29-1 and TRBJ2-2. Germline V gene lookup returns CDR1 SQVTM and CDR2 ANQGSEA. The CDR3 loop spans 14 amino acids. CDR3 sequence: CSVGSRRGTGELFF.

The chain is built from TRBV9 and TRBJ2-3; TCRdb gives TRBD1 as the D gene, but with no DNA this cannot be confirmed. Per germline, CDR1 SGDLS and CDR2 YYNGEE. The CDR3 runs 16 residues. CDR3 loop: CASSVDDRGWTDTQYF. Supplemented by reference TRBV9 and TRBJ2-3, the full variable domain reads DSGVTQTPKHLITATGQRVTLRCSPRSGDLSVYWYQQSLDQGLQFLIQYYNGEERAKGNILERFSAQQFPDLHSELNLSSLELGDSALYFCASSVDDRGWTDTQYFGPGTRLTVL.

This chain links TRBV7-6 with TRBJ2-5; checking the TCRdb D call of TRBD1 is not possible without DNA. Germline assignment: CDR1 SGHVS and CDR2 FNYEAQ. This CDR3 spans 15 amino acids. The CDR3 here is CASSRSGAGQETQYF.

V and J are TRBV5-1 and TRBJ1-2. This CDR3 contains 14 residues. Germline V gene sequence: CDR1 SGHRS, CDR2 YFSETQ. The CDR3 here is CASSFQSTNYGYTF.

CDR3 loop: CSADRDRANEQYF. V is TRBV20-1 and J is TRBJ2-7; the TRBD1 assignment by TCRdb is unverifiable without DNA. Germline CDR1 is DFQATT and CDR2 is SNEGSKA (reference sequence). This CDR3 has 13 residues.

The rearrangement joins TRBV5-4 to TRBJ2-1; TCRdb reports TRBD2, a call that lacks DNA to check it against. CDR1 is SGHNT and CDR2 is YYREEE in the germline V gene (reference sequence). The CDR3 extends over 17 amino acids. This CDR3 is CASSFPTLAGANNEQFF. The full variable domain, rest sourced from reference TRBV5-4 and TRBJ2-1, is ETGVTQSPTHLIKTRGQQVTLRCSSQSGHNTVSWYQQALGQGPQFIFQYYREEENGRGNFPPRFSGLQFPNYSSELNVNALELDDSALYLCASSFPTLAGANNEQFFGPGTRLTVL.

The chain links TRBV7-1 to TRBJ1-1; TCRdb's assignment of TRBD1 cannot be checked, as there is no DNA. TRBV7-1 is an ORF, and what it does is uncertain. The CDR3 runs 14 residues. The CDR3 sequence: CASSADIENTEAFF.

The chain links TRBV19 to TRBJ2-7; TCRdb's D gene call, TRBD1, goes unchecked for lack of DNA. The CDR3 runs to 14 residues. CDR1 is LNHDA, CDR2 SQIVND, per germline (reference sequence). The CDR3 region is CASTPTGFSYEQYF. Full variable domain (remainder filled in from reference TRBV19 and TRBJ2-7): DGGITQSPKYLFRKEGQNVTLSCEQNLNHDAMYWYRQDPGQGLRLIYYSQIVNDFQKGDIAEGYSVSREKKESFPLTVTSAQKNPTAFYLCASTPTGFSYEQYFGPGTRLTVT.